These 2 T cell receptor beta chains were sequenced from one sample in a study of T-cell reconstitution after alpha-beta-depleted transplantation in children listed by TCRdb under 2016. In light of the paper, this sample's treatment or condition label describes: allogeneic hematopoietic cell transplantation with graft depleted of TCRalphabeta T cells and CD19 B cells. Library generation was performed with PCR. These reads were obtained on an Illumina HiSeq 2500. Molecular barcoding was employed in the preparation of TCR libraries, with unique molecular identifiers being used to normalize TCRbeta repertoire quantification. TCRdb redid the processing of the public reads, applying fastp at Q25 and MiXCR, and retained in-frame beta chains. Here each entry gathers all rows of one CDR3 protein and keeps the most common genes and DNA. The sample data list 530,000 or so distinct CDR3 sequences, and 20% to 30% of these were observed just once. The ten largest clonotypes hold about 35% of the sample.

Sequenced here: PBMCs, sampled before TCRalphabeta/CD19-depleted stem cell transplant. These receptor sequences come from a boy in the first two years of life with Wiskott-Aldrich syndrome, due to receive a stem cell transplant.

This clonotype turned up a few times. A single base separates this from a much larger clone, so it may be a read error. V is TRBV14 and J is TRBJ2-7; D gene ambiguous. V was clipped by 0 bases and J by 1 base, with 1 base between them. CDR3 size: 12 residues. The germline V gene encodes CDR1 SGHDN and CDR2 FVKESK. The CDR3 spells CASSQESYEQYF. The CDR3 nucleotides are TGTGCCAGCAGCCAAGAGTCCTACGAGCAGTACTTC.

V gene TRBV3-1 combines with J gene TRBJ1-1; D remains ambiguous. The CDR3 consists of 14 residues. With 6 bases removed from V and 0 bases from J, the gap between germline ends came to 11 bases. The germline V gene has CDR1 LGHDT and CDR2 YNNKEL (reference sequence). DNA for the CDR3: TGTGCCAGCAGAAGTAGTCCCGTGAACACTGAAGCTTTCTTT. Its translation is CASRSSPVNTEAFF.